Only one count was recorded for the clone carrying this T cell receptor beta chain. This specimen belongs to a study of control samples from healthy donors and cancer patients. V was clipped by 5 bases and J by 4 bases; unmatched bases: 4. The CDR3 is 14 residues long. The V gene's germline CDR1 is SGDLS and CDR2 YYNGEE. This table comes from immunoSEQ multiplex PCR, and its TCRdb copy is limited to in-frame clones, with some not included. The table records 90,000 or so clones, roughly nine tenths of them present only once. The TCR was taken from a woman aged 50 to 65 with colorectal cancer. The chain combines TRBV9 with TRBJ1-1, with 11 bases matching TRBD1. The sample comprised PBMCs. CDR3 sequence (DNA): TGTGCCAGCAGGACCGGGACAGGGGGCACTGAAGCTTTCTTT. Protein product: CASRTGTGGTEAFF. Supplemented by reference TRBV9 and TRBJ1-1, the full variable domain reads DSGVTQTPKHLITATGQRVTLRCSPRSGDLSVYWYQQSLDQGLQFLIQYYNGEERAKGNILERFSAQQFPDLHSELNLSSLELGDSALYFCASRTGTGGTEAFFGQGTRLTVV.